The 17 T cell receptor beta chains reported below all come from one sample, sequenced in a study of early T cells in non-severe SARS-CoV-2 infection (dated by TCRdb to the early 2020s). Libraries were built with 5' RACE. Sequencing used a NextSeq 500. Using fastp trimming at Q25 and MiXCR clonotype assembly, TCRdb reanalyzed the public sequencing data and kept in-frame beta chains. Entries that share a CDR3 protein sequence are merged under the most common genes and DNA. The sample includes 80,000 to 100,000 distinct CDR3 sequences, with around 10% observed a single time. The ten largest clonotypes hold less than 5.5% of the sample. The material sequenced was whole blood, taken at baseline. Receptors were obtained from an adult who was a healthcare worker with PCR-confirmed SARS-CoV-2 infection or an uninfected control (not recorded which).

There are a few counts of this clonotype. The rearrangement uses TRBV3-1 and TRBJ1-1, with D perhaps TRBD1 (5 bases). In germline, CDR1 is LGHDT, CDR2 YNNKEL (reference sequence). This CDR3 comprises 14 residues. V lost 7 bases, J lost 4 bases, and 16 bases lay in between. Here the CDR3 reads CASKNSGLGTEAFF. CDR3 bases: TGTGCCAGCAAAAACTCGGGGCTGGGCACTGAAGCTTTCTTT.

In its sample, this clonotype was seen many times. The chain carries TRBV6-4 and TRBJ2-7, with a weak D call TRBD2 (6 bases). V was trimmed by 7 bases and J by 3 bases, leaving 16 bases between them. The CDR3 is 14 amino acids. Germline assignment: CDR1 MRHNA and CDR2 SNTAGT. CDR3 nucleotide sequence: TGTGCCAGCACCGGGACTGGACTATTCTACGAGCAGTACTTC. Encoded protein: CASTGTGLFYEQYF.

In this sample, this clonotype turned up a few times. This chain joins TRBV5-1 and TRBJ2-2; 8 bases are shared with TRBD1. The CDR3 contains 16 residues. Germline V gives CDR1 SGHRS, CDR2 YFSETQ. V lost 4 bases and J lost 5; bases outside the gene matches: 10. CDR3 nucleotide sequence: TGCGCCAGCAGCCCTAGGGGACAGGCTTATACCGGGGAGCTGTTTTTT. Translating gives CASSPRGQAYTGELFF.

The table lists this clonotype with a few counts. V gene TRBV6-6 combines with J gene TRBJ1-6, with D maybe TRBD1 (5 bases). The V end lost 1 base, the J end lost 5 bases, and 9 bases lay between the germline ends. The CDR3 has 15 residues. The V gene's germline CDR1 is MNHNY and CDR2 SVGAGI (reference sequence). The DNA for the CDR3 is TGTGCCAGCAGTTACTATAGGGGAAATAATTCACCCCTCCACTTT. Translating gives CASSYYRGNNSPLHF.

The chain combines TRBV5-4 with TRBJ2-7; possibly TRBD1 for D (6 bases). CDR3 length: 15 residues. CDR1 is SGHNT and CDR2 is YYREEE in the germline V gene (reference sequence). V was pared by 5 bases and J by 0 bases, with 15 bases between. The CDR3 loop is CASSLGGQHSYEQYF. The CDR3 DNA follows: TGTGCCAGCAGTCTTGGCGGACAGCACTCCTACGAGCAGTACTTC.

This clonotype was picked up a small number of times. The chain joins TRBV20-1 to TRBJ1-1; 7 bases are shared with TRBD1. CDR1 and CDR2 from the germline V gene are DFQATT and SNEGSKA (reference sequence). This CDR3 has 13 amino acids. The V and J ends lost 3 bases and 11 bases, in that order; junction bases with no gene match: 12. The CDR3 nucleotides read TGCAGTGCTAGTATAAACAAGGGGGCCAACGCTTTCTTT. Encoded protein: CSASINKGANAFF.

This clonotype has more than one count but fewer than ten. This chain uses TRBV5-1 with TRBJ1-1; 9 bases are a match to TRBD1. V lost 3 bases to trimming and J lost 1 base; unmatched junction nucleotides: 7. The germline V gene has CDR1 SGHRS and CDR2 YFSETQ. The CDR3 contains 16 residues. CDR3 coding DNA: TGCGCCAGCAGCTCCCCTGACAGGGGGGGGAACACTGAAGCTTTCTTT. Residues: CASSSPDRGGNTEAFF.

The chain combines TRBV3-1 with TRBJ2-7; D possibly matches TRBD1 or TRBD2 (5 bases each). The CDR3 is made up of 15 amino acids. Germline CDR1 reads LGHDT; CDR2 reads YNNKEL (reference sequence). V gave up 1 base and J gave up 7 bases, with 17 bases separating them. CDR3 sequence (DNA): TGTGCCAGCAGCCAAGCCCCCGGGGCCTTCTATGAGCAGTACTTC. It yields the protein CASSQAPGAFYEQYF.

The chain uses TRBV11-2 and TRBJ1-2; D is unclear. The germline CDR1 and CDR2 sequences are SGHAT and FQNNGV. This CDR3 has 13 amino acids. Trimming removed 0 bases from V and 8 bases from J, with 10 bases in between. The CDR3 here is CASSLDRTSGYTF. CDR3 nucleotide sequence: TGTGCCAGCAGCTTAGATCGTACATCCGGCTACACCTTC.

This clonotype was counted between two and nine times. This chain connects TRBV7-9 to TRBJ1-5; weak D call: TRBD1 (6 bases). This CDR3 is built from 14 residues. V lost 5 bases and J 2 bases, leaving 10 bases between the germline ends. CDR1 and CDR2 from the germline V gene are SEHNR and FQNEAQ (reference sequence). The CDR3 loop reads CASSRGGGNQPQHF. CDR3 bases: TGTGCCAGCAGCCGAGGGGGTGGCAATCAGCCCCAGCATTTT. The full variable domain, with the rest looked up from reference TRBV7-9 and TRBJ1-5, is DTGVSQNPRHKITKRGQNVTFRCDPISEHNRLYWYRQTLGQGPEFLTYFQNEAQLEKSRLLSDRFSAERPKGSFSTLEIQRTEQGDSAMYLCASSRGGGNQPQHFGDGTRLSIL.

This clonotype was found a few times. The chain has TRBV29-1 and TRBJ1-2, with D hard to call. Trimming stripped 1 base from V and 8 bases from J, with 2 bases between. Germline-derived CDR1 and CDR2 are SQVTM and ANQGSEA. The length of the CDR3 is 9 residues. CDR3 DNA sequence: TGCAGCGTTGAAGGGGGCTACACCTTC. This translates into CSVEGGYTF.

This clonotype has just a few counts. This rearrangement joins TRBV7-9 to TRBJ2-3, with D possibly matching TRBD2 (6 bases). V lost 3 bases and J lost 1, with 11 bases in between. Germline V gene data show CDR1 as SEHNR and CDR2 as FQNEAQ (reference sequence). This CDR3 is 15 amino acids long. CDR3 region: CASSFIGGGTDTQYF. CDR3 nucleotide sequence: TGTGCCAGCAGCTTTATCGGCGGGGGCACAGATACGCAGTATTTT. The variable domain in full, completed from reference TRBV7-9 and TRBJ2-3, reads DTGVSQNPRHKITKRGQNVTFRCDPISEHNRLYWYRQTLGQGPEFLTYFQNEAQLEKSRLLSDRFSAERPKGSFSTLEIQRTEQGDSAMYLCASSFIGGGTDTQYFGPGTRLTVL.

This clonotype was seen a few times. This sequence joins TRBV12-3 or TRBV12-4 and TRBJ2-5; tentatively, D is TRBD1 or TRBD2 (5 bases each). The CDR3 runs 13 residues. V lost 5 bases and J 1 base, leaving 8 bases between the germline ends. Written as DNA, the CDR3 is TGTGCCAGCAGTCCCGGGGCCCAAGAGACCCAGTACTTC. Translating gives CASSPGAQETQYF.

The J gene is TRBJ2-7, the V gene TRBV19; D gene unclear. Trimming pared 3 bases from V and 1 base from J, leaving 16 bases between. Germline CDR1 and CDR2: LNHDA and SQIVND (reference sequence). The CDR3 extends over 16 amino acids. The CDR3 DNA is TGTGCCAGTAGTATTAGGAACAGCCAGTTTTCCTACGAGCAGTACTTC. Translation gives CASSIRNSQFSYEQYF.

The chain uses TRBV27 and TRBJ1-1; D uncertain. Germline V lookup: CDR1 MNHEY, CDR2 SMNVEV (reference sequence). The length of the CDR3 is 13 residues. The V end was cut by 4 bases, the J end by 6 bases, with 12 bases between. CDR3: CASSSPHRAEAFF. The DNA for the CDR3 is TGTGCCAGCAGTTCCCCCCACCGCGCTGAAGCTTTCTTT.

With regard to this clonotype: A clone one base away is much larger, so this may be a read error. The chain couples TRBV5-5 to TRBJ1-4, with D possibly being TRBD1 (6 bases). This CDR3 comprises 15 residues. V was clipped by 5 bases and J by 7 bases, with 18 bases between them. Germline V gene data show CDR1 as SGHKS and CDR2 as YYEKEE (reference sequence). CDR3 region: CASRLSGAESEKLFF. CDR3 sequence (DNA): TGTGCCAGCAGATTGTCAGGGGCGGAGTCTGAAAAACTGTTTTTT.

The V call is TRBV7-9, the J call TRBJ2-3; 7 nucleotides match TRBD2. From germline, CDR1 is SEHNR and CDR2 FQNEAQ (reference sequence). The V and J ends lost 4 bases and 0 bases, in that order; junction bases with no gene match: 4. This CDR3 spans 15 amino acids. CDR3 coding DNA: TGTGCCAGCAGCTCATCGGGACTAAGCACAGATACGCAGTATTTT. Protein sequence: CASSSSGLSTDTQYF.